This TCR beta chain derives from a study of T cell responses to AZD1222 COVID-19 vaccine. Here immunoSEQ multiplex PCR was the method, and the copy in TCRdb shows in-frame clones only, minus some. The sample records approximately 140,000 clones, 75% to 95% being singletons. About this clone: Its specificity is not known.

The CDR3 loop spans 15 amino acids. The V end was cut by 5 bases, the J end by 7 bases, with 18 bases between. Germline values: CDR1 MDHEN, CDR2 SYDVKM. Study findings and constraints: At baseline, just five or six AZD1222 recipients tested seropositive. Compared with day 0, the breadth and depth of the Spike-specific TCR repertoire rose significantly after two doses of AZD1222.

The specimen was peripheral blood, collected 28 days after the second AZD1222 dose. This receptor was identified in an adult who received the AZD1222 COVID-19 vaccine. The V call is TRBV28, the J call TRBJ1-5, with D possibly TRBD1 on 5 matching bases. CDR3 DNA sequence: TGTGCCAGCAGTCTCCCGGGCCCGAAGGGGCAGCCCCAGCATTTT. It is translated as CASSLPGPKGQPQHF.